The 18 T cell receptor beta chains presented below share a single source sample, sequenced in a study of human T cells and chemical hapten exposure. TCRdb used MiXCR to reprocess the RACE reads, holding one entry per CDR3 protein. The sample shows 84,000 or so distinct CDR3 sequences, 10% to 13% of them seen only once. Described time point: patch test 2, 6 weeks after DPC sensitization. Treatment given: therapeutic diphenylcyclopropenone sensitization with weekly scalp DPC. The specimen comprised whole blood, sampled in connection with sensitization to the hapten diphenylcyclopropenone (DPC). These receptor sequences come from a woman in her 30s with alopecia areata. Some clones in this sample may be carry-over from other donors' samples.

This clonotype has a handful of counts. Here the CDR3 reads CSVDTGNTGELFF. In nucleotides, the CDR3 is TGCAGCGTTGACACGGGGAACACCGGGGAGCTGTTTTTT. The chain is built from TRBV29-1 and TRBJ2-2, with D hard to call. The length of the CDR3 is 13 residues. Germline V gene sequence: CDR1 SQVTM, CDR2 ANQGSEA. V was clipped by 3 bases and J by 1 base, with 6 bases between them.

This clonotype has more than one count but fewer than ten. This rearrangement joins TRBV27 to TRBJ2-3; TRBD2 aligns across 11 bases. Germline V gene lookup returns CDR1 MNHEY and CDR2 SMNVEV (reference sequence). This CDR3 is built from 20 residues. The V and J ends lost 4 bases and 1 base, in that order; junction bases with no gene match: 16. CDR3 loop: CASSSFFVTPSGGRTDTQYF. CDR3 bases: TGTGCCAGCAGTTCCTTCTTCGTAACCCCTAGCGGGGGGCGCACAGATACGCAGTATTTT.

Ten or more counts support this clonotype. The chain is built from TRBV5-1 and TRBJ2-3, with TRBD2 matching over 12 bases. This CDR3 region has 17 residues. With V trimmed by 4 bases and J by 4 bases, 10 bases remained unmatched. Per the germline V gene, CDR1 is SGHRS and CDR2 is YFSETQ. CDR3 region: CASSLRTSGVAADTQYF. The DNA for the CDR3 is TGCGCCAGCAGCCTAAGGACTAGCGGGGTGGCGGCAGATACGCAGTATTTT. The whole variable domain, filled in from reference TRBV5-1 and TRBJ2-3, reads KAGVTQTPRYLIKTRGQQVTLSCSPISGHRSVSWYQQTPGQGLQFLFEYFSETQRNKGNFPGRFSGRQFSNSRSEMNVSTLELGDSALYLCASSLRTSGVAADTQYFGPGTRLTVL.

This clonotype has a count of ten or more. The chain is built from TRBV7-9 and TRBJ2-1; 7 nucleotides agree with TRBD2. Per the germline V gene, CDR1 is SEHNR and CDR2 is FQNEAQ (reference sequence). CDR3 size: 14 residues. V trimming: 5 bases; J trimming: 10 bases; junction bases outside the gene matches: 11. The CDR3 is CASSLGAGDREQFF. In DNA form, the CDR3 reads TGTGCCAGCAGCCTGGGCGCGGGAGACCGGGAGCAGTTCTTC.

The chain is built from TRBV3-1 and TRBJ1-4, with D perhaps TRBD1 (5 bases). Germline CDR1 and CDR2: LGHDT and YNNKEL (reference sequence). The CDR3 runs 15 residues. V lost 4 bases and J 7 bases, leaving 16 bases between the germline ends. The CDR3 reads CASSLPGLNSEKLFF. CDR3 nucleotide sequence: TGTGCCAGCAGCCTACCGGGACTAAATTCTGAAAAACTGTTTTTT. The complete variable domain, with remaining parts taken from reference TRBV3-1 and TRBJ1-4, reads DTAVSQTPKYLVTQMGNDKSIKCEQNLGHDTMYWYKQDSKKFLKIMFSYNNKELIINETVPNRFSPKSPDKAHLNLHINSLELGDSAVYFCASSLPGLNSEKLFFGSGTQLSVL.

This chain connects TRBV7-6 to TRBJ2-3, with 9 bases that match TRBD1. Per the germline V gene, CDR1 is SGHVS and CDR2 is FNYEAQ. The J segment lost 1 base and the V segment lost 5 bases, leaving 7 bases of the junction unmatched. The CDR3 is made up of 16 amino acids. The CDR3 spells CASSTHYRGRTDTQYF. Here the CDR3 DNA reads TGTGCCAGCAGCACTCACTACAGGGGGCGCACAGATACGCAGTATTTT.

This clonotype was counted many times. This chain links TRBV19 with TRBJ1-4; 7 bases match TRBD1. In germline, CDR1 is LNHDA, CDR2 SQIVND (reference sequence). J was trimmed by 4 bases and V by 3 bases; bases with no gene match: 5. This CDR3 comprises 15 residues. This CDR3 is CASSMFDRVNEKLFF. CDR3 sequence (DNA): TGTGCCAGTAGTATGTTCGACAGGGTTAATGAAAAACTGTTTTTT.

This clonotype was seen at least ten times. As DNA, the CDR3 is TGTGCCAGCAGCCTGGGCCCCACAAGAAACACTGAAGCTTTCTTT. This translates into CASSLGPTRNTEAFF. The V call is TRBV12-3 or TRBV12-4, the J call TRBJ1-1; D is undetermined. This CDR3 spans 15 amino acids. Trimming took off 6 bases at V and 2 bases at J, with 16 bases between the two ends.

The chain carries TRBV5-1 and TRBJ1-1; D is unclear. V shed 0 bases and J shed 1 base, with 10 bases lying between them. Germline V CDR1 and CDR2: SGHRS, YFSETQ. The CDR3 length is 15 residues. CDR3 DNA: TGCGCCAGCAGCTTGGTCGGGAAGGAGAACACTGAAGCTTTCTTT. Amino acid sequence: CASSLVGKENTEAFF.

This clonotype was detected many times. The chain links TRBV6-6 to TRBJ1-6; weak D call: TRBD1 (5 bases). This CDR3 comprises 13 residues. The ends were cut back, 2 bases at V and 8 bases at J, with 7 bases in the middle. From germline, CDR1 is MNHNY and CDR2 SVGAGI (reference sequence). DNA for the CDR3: TGTGCCAGCAGTTACCGCAGGGATTCACCCCTCCACTTT. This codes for CASSYRRDSPLHF.

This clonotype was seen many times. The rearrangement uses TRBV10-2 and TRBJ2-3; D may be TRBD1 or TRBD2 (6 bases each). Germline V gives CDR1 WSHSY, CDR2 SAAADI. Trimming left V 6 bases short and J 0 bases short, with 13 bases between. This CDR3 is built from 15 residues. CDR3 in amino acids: CASSGGRRSTDTQYF. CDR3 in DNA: TGCGCCAGCAGCGGGGGCCGTCGCAGCACAGATACGCAGTATTTT.

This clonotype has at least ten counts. The CDR3 nucleotides are TGTGCCAGCAGTTACTCCCGCAGGGGGGGGACTGAAGCTTTCTTT. Its translation: CASSYSRRGGTEAFF. This chain links TRBV6-5 with TRBJ1-1; 7 bases line up with TRBD1. This CDR3 has 15 amino acids. The trim removed 0 bases at V and 5 bases at J, leaving 6 bases unmatched. Per germline, CDR1 MNHEY and CDR2 SVGAGI.

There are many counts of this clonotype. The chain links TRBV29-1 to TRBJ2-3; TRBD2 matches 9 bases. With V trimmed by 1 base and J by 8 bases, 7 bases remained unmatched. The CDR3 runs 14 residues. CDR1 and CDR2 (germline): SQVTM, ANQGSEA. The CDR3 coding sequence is TGCAGCGTTGAAGCGGGAGCGGGAGGCGGTACGCAGTATTTT. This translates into CSVEAGAGGGTQYF.

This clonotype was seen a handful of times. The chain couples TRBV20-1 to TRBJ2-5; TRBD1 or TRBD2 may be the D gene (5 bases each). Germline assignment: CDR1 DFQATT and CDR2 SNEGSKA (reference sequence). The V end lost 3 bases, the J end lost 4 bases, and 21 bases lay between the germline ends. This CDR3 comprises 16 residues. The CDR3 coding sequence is TGCAGTGCTAGTCACCCTTCGGGACCGGCAGGAGAGACCCAGTACTTC. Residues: CSASHPSGPAGETQYF.

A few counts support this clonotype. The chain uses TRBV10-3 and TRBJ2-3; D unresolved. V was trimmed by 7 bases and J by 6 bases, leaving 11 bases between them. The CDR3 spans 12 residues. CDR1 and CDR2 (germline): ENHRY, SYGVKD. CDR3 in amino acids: CAITEWLDTQYF. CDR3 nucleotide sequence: TGTGCCATCACCGAGTGGCTTGATACGCAGTATTTT.

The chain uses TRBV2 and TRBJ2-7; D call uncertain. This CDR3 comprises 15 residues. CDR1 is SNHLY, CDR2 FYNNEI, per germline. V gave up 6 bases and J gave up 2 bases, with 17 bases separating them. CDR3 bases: TGTGCCAGCAGGGGAAGTAACCCGAGTACCTACGAGCAGTACTTC. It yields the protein CASRGSNPSTYEQYF. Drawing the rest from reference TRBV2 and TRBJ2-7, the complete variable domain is EPEVTQTPSHQVTQMGQEVILRCVPISNHLYFYWYRQILGQKVEFLVSFYNNEISEKSEIFDDQFSVERPDGSNFTLKIRSTKLEDSAMYFCASRGSNPSTYEQYFGPGTRLTVT.

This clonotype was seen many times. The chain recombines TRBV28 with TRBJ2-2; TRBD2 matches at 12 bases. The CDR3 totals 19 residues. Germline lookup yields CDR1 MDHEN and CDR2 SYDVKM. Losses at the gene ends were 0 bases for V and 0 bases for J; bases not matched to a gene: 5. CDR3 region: CASSLWGLAGESNTGELFF. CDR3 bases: TGTGCCAGCAGTTTATGGGGACTAGCGGGCGAATCGAACACCGGGGAGCTGTTTTTT.

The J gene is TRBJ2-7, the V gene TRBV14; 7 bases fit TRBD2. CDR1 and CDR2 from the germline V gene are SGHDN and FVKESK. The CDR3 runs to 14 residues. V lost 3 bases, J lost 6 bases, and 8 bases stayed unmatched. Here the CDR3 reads CASSHWRESREQYF. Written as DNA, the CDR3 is TGTGCCAGCAGCCATTGGCGGGAGTCTCGCGAGCAGTACTTC.